A selection of T cell receptor beta chains follows, all from one sample in a study of blood T cell repertoires in COVID-19. Repertoires were generated with immunoSEQ multiplex PCR, while TCRdb's copy carries only in-frame clones and drops some. The sample shows roughly 200,000 clones, approximately 87% of them seen only once. Sequencing was done on a sample of peripheral blood. The source of these receptors is a woman between 18 and 29 years old who had recovered from COVID-19. CDR3s leave out the opening cysteine and the closing phenylalanine or tryptophan.

>TRBJ1-1|11|TRBV6-2/TRBV6-3
ASSYQKNTEAF
>TRBJ1-5|11|TRBV7-2
ASSSNRDQPQH
>TRBJ2-1|13|TRBV5-1
ASSGLTGAYNEQF
>TRBJ1-1|12|TRBV6-5
ASSRTHGNTEAF
>TRBJ2-1|13|TRBV7-9
ASVQPGQINNEQF
>TRBJ1-2|13|TRBV7-2
ASSLPGQGAGGYT
>TRBJ1-6|13|TRBV18
ASSPGQSYNSPLH
>TRBJ1-3|15|TRBV25-1
ASSEGGGGKSGNTIY
>TRBJ2-4|16|TRBV15
ATSRENPTQLAKNIQY
>TRBJ2-1|14|TRBV6-5
ASSLLADPRYNEQF
>TRBJ2-5|14|TRBV12-5
ASGPGGAGGKETQY